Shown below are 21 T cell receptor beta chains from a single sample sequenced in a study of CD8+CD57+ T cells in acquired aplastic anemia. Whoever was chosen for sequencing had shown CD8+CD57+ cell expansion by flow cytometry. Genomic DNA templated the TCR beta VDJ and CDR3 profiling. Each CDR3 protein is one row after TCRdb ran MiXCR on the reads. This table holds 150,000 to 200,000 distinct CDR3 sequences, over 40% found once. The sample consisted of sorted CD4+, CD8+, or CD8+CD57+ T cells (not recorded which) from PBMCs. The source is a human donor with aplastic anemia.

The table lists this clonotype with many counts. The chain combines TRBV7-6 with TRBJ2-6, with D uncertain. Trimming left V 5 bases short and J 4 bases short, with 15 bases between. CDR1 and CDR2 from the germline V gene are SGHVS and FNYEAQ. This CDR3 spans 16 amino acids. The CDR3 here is CASSNYNSPGANVLTF. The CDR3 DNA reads TGTGCCAGCAGCAATTACAACAGTCCGGGGGCCAACGTCCTGACTTTC.

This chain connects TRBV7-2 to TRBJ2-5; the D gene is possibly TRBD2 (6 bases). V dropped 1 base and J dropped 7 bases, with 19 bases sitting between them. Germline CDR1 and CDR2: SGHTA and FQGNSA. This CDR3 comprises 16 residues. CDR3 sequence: CASSLGGVTSRGTQYF. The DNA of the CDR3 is TGTGCCAGCAGCTTAGGGGGGGTAACGTCACGAGGGACCCAGTACTTC.

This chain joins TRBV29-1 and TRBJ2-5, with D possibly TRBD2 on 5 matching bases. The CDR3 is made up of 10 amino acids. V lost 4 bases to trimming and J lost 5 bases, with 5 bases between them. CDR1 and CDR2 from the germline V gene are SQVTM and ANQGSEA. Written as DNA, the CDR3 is TGCAGCGTTGGAGGGGAGACCCAGTACTTC. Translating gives CSVGGETQYF.

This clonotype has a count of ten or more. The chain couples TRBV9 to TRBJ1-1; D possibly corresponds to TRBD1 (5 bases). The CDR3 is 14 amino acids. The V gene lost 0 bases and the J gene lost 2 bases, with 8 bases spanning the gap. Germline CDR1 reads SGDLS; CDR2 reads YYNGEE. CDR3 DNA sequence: TGTGCCAGCAGCGTAGTTGACAGAAACACTGAAGCTTTCTTT. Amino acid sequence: CASSVVDRNTEAFF.

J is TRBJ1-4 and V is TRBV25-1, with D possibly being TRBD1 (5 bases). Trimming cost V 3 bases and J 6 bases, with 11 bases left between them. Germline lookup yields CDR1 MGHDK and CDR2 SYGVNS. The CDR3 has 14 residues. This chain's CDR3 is CASSDQGRDEKLFF. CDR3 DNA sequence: TGTGCCAGCAGTGACCAGGGTCGGGATGAAAAACTGTTTTTT.

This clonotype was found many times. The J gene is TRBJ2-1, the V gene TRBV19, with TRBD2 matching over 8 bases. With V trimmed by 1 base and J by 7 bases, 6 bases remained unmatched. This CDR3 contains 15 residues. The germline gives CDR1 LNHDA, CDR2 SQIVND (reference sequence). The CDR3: CASSIAGGRINEQFF. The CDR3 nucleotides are TGTGCCAGTAGTATAGCAGGCGGGAGGATAAATGAGCAGTTCTTC.

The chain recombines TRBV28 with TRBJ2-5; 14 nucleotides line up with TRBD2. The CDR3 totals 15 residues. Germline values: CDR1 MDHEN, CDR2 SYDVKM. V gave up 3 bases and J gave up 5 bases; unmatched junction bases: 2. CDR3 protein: CASSFRTSGRETQYF. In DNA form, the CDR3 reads TGTGCCAGCAGTTTCCGGACTAGCGGGAGGGAGACCCAGTACTTC.

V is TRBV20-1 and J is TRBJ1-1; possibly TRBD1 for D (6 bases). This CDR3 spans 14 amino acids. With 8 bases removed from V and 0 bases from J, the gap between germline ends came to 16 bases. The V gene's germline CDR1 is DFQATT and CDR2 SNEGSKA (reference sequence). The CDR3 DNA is TGCAGTCCAACGACAGGAATGTTGAACACTGAAGCTTTCTTT. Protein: CSPTTGMLNTEAFF.

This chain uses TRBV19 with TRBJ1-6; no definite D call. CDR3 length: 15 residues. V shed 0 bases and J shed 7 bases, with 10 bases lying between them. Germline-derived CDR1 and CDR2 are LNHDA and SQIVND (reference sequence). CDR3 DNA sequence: TGTGCCAGTAGTATAGATATAGAGTCGAATTCACCCCTCCACTTT. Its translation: CASSIDIESNSPLHF.

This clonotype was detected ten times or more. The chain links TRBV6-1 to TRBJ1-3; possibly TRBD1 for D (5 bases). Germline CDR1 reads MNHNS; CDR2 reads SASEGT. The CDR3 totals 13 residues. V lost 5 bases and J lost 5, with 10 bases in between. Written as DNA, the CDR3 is TGTGCCAGCAGTACCCGGGGCCGAAACACCATATATTTT. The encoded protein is CASSTRGRNTIYF.

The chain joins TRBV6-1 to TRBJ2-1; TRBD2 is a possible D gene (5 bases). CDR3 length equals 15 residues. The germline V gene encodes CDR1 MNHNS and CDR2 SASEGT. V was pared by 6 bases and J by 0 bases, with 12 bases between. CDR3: CASRPRGSSYNEQFF. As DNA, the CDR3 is TGTGCCAGCAGGCCCCGGGGTAGCTCCTACAATGAGCAGTTCTTC.

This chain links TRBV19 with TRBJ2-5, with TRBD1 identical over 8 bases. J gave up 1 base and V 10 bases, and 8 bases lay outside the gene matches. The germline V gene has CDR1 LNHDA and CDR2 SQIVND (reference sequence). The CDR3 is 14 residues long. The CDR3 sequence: CATATGDLQETQYF. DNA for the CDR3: TGTGCCACCGCGACAGGGGACCTCCAAGAGACCCAGTACTTC.

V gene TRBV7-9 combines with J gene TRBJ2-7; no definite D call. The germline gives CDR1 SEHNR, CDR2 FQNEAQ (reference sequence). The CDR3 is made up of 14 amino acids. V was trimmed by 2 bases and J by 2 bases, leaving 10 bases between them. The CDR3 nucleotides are TGTGCCAGCAGCTTACTGGGATCTCCCTACGAGCAGTACTTC. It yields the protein CASSLLGSPYEQYF.

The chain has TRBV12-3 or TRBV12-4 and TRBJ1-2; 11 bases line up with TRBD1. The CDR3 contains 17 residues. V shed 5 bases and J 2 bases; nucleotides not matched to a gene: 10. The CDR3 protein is CASSPRTGGRENYGYTF. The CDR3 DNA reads TGTGCCAGCAGTCCCCGGACAGGGGGCCGGGAGAACTATGGCTACACCTTC.

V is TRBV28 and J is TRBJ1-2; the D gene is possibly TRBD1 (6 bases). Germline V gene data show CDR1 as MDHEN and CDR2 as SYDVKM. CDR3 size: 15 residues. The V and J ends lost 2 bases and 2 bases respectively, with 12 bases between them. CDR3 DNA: TGTGCCAGCAGTTTAAGAGACAGGCGAAACTATGGCTACACCTTC. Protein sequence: CASSLRDRRNYGYTF.

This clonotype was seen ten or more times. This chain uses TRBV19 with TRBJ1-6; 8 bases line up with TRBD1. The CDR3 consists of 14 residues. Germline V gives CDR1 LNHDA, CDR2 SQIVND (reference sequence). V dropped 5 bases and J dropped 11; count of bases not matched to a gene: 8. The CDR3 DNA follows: TGTGCCAGTAGTTCGGACAGGGCGACGACACCCCTCCACTTT. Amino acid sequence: CASSSDRATTPLHF. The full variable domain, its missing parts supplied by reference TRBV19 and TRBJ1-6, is DGGITQSPKYLFRKEGQNVTLSCEQNLNHDAMYWYRQDPGQGLRLIYYSQIVNDFQKGDIAEGYSVSREKKESFPLTVTSAQKNPTAFYLCASSSDRATTPLHFGNGTRLTVT.

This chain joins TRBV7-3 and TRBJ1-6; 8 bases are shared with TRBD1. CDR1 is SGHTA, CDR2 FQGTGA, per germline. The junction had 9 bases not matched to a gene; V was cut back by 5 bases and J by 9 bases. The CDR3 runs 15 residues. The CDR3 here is CASSLQPGQASPLHF. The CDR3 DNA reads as TGTGCCAGCAGCCTGCAACCGGGACAGGCTTCACCCCTCCACTTT.

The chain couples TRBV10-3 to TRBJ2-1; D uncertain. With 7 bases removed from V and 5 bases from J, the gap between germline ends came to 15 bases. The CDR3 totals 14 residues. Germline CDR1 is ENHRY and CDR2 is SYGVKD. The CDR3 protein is CAIKAADPDNEQFF. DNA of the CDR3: TGTGCCATCAAGGCCGCGGACCCGGACAATGAGCAGTTCTTC.

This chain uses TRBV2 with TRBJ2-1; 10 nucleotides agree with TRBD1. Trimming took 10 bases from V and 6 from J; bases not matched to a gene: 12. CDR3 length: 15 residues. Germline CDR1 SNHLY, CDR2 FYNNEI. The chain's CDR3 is CANEPGQGSGNEQFF. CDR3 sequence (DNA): TGTGCCAATGAACCGGGACAGGGGTCTGGCAATGAGCAGTTCTTC.

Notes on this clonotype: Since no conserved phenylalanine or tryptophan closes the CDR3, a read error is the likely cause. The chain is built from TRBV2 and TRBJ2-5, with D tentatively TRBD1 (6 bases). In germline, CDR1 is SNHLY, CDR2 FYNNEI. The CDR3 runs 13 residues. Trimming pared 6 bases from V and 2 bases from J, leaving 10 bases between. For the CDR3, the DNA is TGTGCCAGCAGGAGGGGGTTTCAAGAGACCCAGTACTCC. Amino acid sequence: CASRRGFQETQYS.

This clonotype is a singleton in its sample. This chain's CDR3 is CASGARTEAFF. CDR3 DNA: TGTGCTAGTGGTGCGCGGACTGAAGCTTTCTTT. The chain has TRBV12-5 and TRBJ1-1; no reliable D call. The V gene lost 5 bases and the J gene lost 5 bases, with 6 bases spanning the gap. The CDR3 consists of 11 residues. Looked up from germline, CDR1 is LGHNT and CDR2 is FRNRAP.